Listed here are 17 T cell receptor beta chains from one sample, sequenced in a study of identical twins. TCRdb re-called the 5' RACE reads with MiXCR, one entry per CDR3 protein. This sample has around 960,000 distinct CDR3 sequences, with roughly an eighth found just once. The same sample was also used in a study of yellow fever vaccine responses in identical twins.

The sequencing input was PBMCs. These receptors were collected from a woman aged 18-29 years in good health.

V is TRBV11-2 and J is TRBJ2-3; 7 bases fit TRBD2. The J segment lost 6 bases and the V segment lost 5 bases, leaving 14 bases of the junction unmatched. Germline assignment: CDR1 SGHAT and CDR2 FQNNGV. The CDR3 consists of 16 residues. The CDR3 loop is CASSPGVAGRLDTQYF. CDR3 bases: TGTGCCAGCAGCCCCGGGGTAGCGGGTCGTTTGGATACGCAGTATTTT.

This clonotype was recorded at least ten times. This chain connects TRBV9 to TRBJ2-5, with no clear D. The germline V and J ends were trimmed by 3 bases and 2 bases, with 8 bases remaining between them. The CDR3 has 13 amino acids. The germline CDR1 and CDR2 sequences are SGDLS and YYNGEE. DNA of the CDR3: TGTGCCAGCAGCGAGGACCCACAAGAGACCCAGTACTTC. This sequence encodes CASSEDPQETQYF.

The chain is built from TRBV12-3 or TRBV12-4 and TRBJ2-6; D not certain. The ends were cut back, 7 bases at V and 2 bases at J, with 15 bases in the middle. CDR3 length: 16 amino acids. CDR3 loop: CASNLGDVPGANVLTF. CDR3 DNA: TGTGCCAGCAACCTCGGCGACGTACCTGGGGCCAACGTCCTGACTTTC.

Many counts were recorded for this clonotype. The CDR3 loop is CASSPGGSSYNEQFF. The CDR3 region has the DNA TGTGCCAGCAGCCCGGGGGGGAGCTCCTACAATGAGCAGTTCTTC. V and J are TRBV9 and TRBJ2-1; TRBD2 aligns across 8 bases. J was trimmed by 0 bases and V by 4 bases; bases with no gene match: 3. CDR3 length: 15 amino acids. Germline-derived CDR1 and CDR2 are SGDLS and YYNGEE. Full variable domain (missing parts from reference TRBV9 and TRBJ2-1): DSGVTQTPKHLITATGQRVTLRCSPRSGDLSVYWYQQSLDQGLQFLIQYYNGEERAKGNILERFSAQQFPDLHSELNLSSLELGDSALYFCASSPGGSSYNEQFFGPGTRLTVL.

J is TRBJ1-1 and V is TRBV11-2; possible D gene TRBD1, 5 bases. Germline-derived CDR1 and CDR2 are SGHAT and FQNNGV. The CDR3 is 15 residues long. The V end lost 0 bases, the J end lost 9 bases, and 17 bases lay between the germline ends. In DNA, the CDR3 is TGTGCCAGCAGCTTAGACAGGCCAGGGTTTTACCAAGCTTTCTTT. It encodes CASSLDRPGFYQAFF.

This clonotype was counted only a few times. The CDR3 DNA follows: TGTGCCAGCAGCTTAGGGGAGGCCTACAATGAGCAGTTCTTC. Translated, it gives CASSLGEAYNEQFF. The chain couples TRBV11-2 to TRBJ2-1; D possibly corresponds to TRBD2 (6 bases). This CDR3 has 14 residues. Germline CDR1 reads SGHAT; CDR2 reads FQNNGV. Trimming pared 1 base from V and 2 bases from J, leaving 6 bases between.

This clonotype was seen many times. This could be a read error, since a much larger clone is one nucleotide away. The V call is TRBV5-1, the J call TRBJ1-1; the D gene is possibly TRBD1 (6 bases). CDR3 length: 13 residues. Trimming took 0 bases from V and 4 from J, leaving 7 bases between them. Germline V gives CDR1 SGHRS, CDR2 YFSETQ. For the CDR3, the DNA is TGCGCCAGCAGCTTGGACAGGGCCACTGAAGCTTTCTTT. The encoded protein is CASSLDRATEAFF.

The J gene is TRBJ2-7, the V gene TRBV29-1; 10 nucleotides line up with TRBD1. Per the germline V gene, CDR1 is SQVTM and CDR2 is ANQGSEA. CDR3 size: 14 residues. With 3 bases clipped from V and 7 bases from J, the junction kept 9 bases outside the gene matches. The CDR3 DNA sequence: TGCAGCGTTGAGGACAGGGGGTCTTCTGGGGAGCAGTACTTC. It specifies CSVEDRGSSGEQYF.

J is TRBJ1-2 and V is TRBV4-1, with D unresolved. This CDR3 has 15 residues. The V gene's germline CDR1 is MGHRA and CDR2 YSYEKL. The V end lost 0 bases, the J end lost 8 bases, and 16 bases lay between the germline ends. The CDR3 DNA follows: TGCGCCAGCAGCCAAGATAAGAGGGCAGCAGGCGGCTACACCTTC. Its protein is CASSQDKRAAGGYTF.

This clonotype turned up a few times. The J gene is TRBJ2-1, the V gene TRBV3-1; D perhaps matches TRBD2 (6 bases). V lost 2 bases and J lost 8, with 16 bases in between. This CDR3 comprises 15 residues. CDR1 LGHDT and CDR2 YNNKEL come from the germline V gene (reference sequence). The CDR3 DNA sequence: TGTGCCAGCAGCCAAACCTCCGGGAGCAGGGATGAGCAGTTCTTC. Translating it yields CASSQTSGSRDEQFF.

This clonotype was recorded a few times. The gene calls are TRBV5-1 and TRBJ2-7; D is possibly TRBD1 (6 bases). V was clipped by 3 bases and J by 2 bases, with 9 bases between them. Germline CDR1 reads SGHRS; CDR2 reads YFSETQ. The CDR3 spans 13 residues. The CDR3 loop is CASSWDNPYEQYF. The CDR3 nucleotides read TGCGCCAGCAGCTGGGACAATCCCTACGAGCAGTACTTC.

This clonotype was seen more than once but under ten times. This chain joins TRBV21-1 and TRBJ1-2; the D segment call TRBD1 is taken from the table without a DNA check. TRBV21-1 constitutes a pseudogene. The CDR3 runs 13 residues. The CDR3 bases are TGTGCCAGCAGCAACAGGGAACCCTTTGGCTACACCTTC. Its protein is CASSNREPFGYTF.

The rearrangement joins TRBV6-2 or TRBV6-3 to TRBJ1-3, with D possibly matching TRBD1 (5 bases). V was cut by 6 bases and J by 0 bases, with 12 bases left in between. Germline V gene sequence: CDR1 MNHEY, CDR2 SVGEGT. The CDR3 covers 15 residues. CDR3 sequence: CASSLGLLSGNTIYF. For the CDR3, the DNA is TGTGCCAGCAGCCTGGGACTGCTCTCTGGAAACACCATATATTTT.

The chain joins TRBV18 to TRBJ2-3; 11 nucleotides align to TRBD2. After removal of 5 bases from V and 5 bases from J, the junction contained 6 bases not matched to a gene. The CDR3 extends over 15 amino acids. Germline lookup yields CDR1 KGHSH and CDR2 LQKENI. CDR3 sequence reads: CASSVRLAGGDTQYF. CDR3 DNA sequence: TGTGCCAGCTCAGTACGCCTAGCGGGAGGAGATACGCAGTATTTT.

In this sample, this clonotype turned up many times. The chain is built from TRBV12-3 or TRBV12-4 and TRBJ1-1, with 8 bases matching TRBD1. J lost 6 bases, V lost 3 bases, and 3 bases had no gene match. This CDR3 contains 13 residues. The CDR3 DNA sequence: TGTGCCAGCAGTTTCTTACAGGGGGCTGAAGCTTTCTTT. It is translated as CASSFLQGAEAFF.

The CDR3 loop is CASSQEEAGGLNEQFF. The CDR3, as DNA: TGTGCCAGCAGCCAAGAGGAAGCGGGGGGTTTAAATGAGCAGTTCTTC. The chain joins TRBV3-1 to TRBJ2-1; 9 nucleotides line up with TRBD2. V dropped 0 bases and J dropped 7; count of bases not matched to a gene: 7. CDR3 size: 16 residues. CDR1 and CDR2 from the germline V gene are LGHDT and YNNKEL (reference sequence).

This clonotype occurred a few times. The chain is built from TRBV12-3 or TRBV12-4 and TRBJ2-1, with TRBD1 as a possible D gene (7 bases). V was shortened by 6 bases and J by 5 bases, with 14 bases between the two germline ends. CDR3 size: 14 residues. CDR3 DNA: TGTGCCAGCAGGGCGGGACAGCCAAACAATGAGCAGTTCTTC. Translated: CASRAGQPNNEQFF.